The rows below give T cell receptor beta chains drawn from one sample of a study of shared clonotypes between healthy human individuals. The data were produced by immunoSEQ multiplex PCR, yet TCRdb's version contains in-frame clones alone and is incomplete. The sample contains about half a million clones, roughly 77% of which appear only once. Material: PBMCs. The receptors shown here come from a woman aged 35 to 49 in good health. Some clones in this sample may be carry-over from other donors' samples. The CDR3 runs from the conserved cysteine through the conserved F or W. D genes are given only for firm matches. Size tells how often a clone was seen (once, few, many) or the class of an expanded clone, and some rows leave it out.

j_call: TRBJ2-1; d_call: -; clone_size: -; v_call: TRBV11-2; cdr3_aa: CASSWRQGSYNEQFF; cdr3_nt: TGTGCCAGCAGCTGGAGGCAGGGATCCTACAATGAGCAGTTCTTC
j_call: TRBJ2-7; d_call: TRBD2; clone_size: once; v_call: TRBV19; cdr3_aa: CASSPRLAGKRNYEQYF; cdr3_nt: TGTGCCAGTAGTCCGAGACTAGCGGGAAAAAGAAACTACGAGCAGTACTTC
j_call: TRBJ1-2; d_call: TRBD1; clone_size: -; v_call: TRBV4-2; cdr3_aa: CASTTGQRMNTNYGYTF; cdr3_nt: TGTGCCAGCACGACGGGACAGAGGATGAATACTAACTATGGCTACACCTTC
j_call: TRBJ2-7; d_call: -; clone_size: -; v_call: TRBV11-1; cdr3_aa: CASSIDPHNSEQYF; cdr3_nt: TGTGCCAGCAGCATTGACCCACACAACAGCGAGCAGTACTTC
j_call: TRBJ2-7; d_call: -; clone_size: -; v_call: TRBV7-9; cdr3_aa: CASSPTASGEQYF; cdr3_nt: TGTGCCAGCAGCCCAACGGCATCGGGCGAGCAGTACTTC
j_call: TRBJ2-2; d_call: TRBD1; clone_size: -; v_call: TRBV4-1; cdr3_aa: CASSQPRTGENTGELFF; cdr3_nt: TGCGCCAGCAGCCAACCCCGGACAGGGGAGAACACCGGGGAGCTGTTTTTT
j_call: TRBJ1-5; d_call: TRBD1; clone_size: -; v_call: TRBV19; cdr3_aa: CASSPGAWTGSQPQHF; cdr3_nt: TGTGCCAGTAGTCCTGGGGCGTGGACAGGGAGTCAGCCCCAGCATTTT
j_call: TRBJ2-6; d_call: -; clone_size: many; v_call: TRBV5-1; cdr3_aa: CASSSYGGANVLTF; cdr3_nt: TGCGCCAGCAGCTCCTATGGTGGGGCCAACGTCCTGACTTTC
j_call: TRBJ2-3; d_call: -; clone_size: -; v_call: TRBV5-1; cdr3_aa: CASSSPRVNTDTQYF; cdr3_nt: TGCGCCAGCAGCTCCCCCAGGGTCAACACAGATACGCAGTATTTT
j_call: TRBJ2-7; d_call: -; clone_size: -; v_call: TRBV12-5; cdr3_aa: CASGLSHYEQYF; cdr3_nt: TGTGCTAGTGGTTTGTCCCACTACGAGCAGTACTTC
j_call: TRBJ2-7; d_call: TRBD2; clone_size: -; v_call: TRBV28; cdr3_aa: CASSPHPTTSGIEQYF; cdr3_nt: TGTGCCAGCAGCCCACACCCAACGACTAGCGGGATCGAGCAGTACTTC
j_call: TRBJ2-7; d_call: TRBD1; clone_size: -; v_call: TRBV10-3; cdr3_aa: CAIRQGEDEQYF; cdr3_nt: TGTGCCATACGACAGGGGGAGGACGAGCAGTACTTC
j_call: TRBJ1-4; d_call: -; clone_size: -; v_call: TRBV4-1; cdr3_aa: CASSQVRVTDEKLFF; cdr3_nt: TGCGCCAGCAGCCAAGTAAGGGTTACGGATGAAAAACTGTTTTTT
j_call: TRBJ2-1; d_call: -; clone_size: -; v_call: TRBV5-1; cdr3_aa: CASSLGTLRVYEQFF; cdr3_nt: TGCGCCAGCAGCCTCGGGACGCTTAGGGTCTATGAGCAGTTCTTC
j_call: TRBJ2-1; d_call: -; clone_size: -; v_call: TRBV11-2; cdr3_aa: CASSLERVSYNEQFF; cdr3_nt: TGTGCCAGCAGCTTAGAGCGGGTGTCCTACAATGAGCAGTTCTTC
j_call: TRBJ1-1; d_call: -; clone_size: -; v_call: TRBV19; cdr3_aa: CATSGLNTEAFF; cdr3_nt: TGTGCCACTAGCGGATTGAACACTGAAGCTTTCTTT
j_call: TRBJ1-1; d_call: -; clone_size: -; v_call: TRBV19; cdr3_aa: CASSYSWNTEAFF; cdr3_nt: TGTGCCAGTAGTTACAGTTGGAACACTGAAGCTTTCTTT
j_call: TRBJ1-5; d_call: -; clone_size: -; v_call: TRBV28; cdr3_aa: CASSHGGRGNQPQHF; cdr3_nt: TGTGCCAGCAGCCACGGGGGCAGGGGCAATCAGCCCCAGCATTTT
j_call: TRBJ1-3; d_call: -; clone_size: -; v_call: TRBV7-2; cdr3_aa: CASSLAAGSSGNTIYF; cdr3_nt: TGTGCCAGCAGCTTAGCGGCAGGTAGCTCTGGAAACACCATATATTTT
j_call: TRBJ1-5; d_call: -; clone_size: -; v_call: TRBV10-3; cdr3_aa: CAIGEGRATAQHF; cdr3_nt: TGTGCCATCGGGGAGGGAAGGGCGACAGCCCAGCATTTT
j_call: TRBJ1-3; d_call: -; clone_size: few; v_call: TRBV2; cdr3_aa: CASSVSGLIGNTIYF; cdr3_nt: TGTGCCAGCAGTGTTTCAGGTTTAATCGGAAACACCATATATTTT
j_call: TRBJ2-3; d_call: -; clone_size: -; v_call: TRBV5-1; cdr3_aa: CASSSGADTQYF; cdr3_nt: TGCGCCAGCAGCTCGGGGGCAGATACGCAGTATTTT
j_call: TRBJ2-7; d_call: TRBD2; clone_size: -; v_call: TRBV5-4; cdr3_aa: CASSVGLAGDEQYF; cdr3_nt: TGTGCCAGCAGCGTGGGACTAGCGGGAGACGAGCAGTACTTC
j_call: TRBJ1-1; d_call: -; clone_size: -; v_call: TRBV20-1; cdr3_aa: CSALSDLRAFF; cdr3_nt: TGCAGTGCTCTCTCGGACCTGCGAGCTTTCTTT
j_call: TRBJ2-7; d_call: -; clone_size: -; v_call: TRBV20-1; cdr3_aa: CSVPLDEQYF; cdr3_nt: TGCAGTGTTCCCCTTGACGAGCAGTACTTC
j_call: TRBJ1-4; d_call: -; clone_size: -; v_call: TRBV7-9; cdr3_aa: CASGSPNEKLFF; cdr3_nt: TGTGCCAGCGGCTCCCCAAATGAAAAACTGTTTTTT
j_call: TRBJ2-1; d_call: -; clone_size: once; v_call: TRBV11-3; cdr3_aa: CASSLGARYNEQFF; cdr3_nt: TGTGCCAGCAGCTTAGGTGCTCGGTACAATGAGCAGTTCTTC
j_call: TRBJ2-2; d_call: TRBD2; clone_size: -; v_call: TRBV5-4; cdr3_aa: CASSFIAGGPGELFF; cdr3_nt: TGTGCCAGCAGCTTCATAGCGGGAGGGCCCGGGGAGCTGTTTTTT
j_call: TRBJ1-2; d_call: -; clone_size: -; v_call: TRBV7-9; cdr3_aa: CASSFGRKYGYTF; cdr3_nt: TGTGCCAGCAGCTTCGGCAGGAAATATGGCTACACCTTC
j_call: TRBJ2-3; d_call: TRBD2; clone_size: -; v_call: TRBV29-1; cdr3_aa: CSVEKGLGPTDTQYF; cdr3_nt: TGCAGCGTTGAAAAGGGACTAGGCCCCACAGATACGCAGTATTTT
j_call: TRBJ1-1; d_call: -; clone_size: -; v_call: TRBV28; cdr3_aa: CASSLQGGGGEAFF; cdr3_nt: TGTGCCAGCAGCTTACAGGGAGGTGGTGGAGAAGCTTTCTTT
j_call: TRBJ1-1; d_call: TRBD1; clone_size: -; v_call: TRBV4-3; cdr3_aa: CASSRGQGNTEAFF; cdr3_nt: TGCGCCAGCAGCCGGGGACAGGGTAACACTGAAGCTTTCTTT
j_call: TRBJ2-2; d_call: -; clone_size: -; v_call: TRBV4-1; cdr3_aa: CASSSPGQANTGELFF; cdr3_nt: TGCGCCAGCAGCTCACCGGGACAAGCGAACACCGGGGAGCTGTTTTTT
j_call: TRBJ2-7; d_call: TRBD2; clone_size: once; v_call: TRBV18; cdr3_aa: CASSPGTSGTYEQYF; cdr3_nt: TGTGCCAGCTCACCGGGGACTAGCGGGACCTACGAGCAGTACTTC
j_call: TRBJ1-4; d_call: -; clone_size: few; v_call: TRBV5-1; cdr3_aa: CASSEGGQNEKLFF; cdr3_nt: TGCGCCAGCTCGGAGGGCGGACAAAATGAAAAACTGTTTTTT
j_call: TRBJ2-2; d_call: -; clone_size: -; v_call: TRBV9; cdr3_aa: CASSAGGLTNTGELFF; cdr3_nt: TGTGCCAGCAGCGCGGGGGGCCTGACGAACACCGGGGAGCTGTTTTTT
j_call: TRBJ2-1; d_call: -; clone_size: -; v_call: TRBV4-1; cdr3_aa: CASSQTRDSINEQFF; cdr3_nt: TGCGCCAGCAGCCAAACGAGGGACTCGATCAATGAGCAGTTCTTC
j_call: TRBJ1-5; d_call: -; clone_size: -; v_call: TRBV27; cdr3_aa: CASSMGFNQPQHF; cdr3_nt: TGTGCCAGCAGTATGGGGTTCAATCAGCCCCAGCATTTT
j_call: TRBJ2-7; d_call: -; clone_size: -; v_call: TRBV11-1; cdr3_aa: CASSLGGSREQYF; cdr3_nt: TGTGCCAGCAGCTTAGGGGGGTCTCGCGAGCAGTACTTC